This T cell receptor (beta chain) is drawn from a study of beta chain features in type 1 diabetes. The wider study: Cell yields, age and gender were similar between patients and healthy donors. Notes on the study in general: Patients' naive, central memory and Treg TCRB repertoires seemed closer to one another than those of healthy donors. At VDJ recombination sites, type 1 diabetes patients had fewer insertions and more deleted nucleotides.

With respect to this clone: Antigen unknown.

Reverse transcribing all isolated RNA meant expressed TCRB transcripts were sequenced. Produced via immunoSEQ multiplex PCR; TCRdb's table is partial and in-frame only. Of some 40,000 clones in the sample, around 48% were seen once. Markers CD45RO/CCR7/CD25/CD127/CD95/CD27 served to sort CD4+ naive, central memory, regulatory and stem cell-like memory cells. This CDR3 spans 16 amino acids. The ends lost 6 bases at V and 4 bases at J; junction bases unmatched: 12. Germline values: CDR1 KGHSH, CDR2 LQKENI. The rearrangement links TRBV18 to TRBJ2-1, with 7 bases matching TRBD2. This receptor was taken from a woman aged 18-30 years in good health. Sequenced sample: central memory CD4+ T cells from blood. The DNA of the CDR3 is TGTGCCAGCTCTTCCAGATCGGGGGAGGGGTACAATGAGCAGTTCTTC. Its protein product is CASSSRSGEGYNEQFF.